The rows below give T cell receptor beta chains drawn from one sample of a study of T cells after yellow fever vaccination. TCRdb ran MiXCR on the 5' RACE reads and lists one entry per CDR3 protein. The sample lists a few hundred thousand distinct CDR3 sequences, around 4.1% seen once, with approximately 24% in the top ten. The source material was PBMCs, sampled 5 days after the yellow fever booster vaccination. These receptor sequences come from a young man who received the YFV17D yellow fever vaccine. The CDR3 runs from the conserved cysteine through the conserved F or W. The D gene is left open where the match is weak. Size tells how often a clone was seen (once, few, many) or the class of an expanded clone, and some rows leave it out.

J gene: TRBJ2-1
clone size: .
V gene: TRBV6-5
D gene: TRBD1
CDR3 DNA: TGTGCCAGCAGCCCTTCCTGGGGGACAGGGGGGAATGAGCAGTTCTTC
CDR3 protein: CASSPSWGTGGNEQFF

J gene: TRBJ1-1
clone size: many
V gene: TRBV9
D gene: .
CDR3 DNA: TGTGCCAGCAGCGTAGGAGGGGGGACCACTGAAGCTTTCTTT
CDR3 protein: CASSVGGGTTEAFF

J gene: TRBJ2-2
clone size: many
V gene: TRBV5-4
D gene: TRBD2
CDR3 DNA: TGTGCCAGCAGTCCTCCGGGACTAGCGGGCACCGGGGAGCTGTTTTTT
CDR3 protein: CASSPPGLAGTGELFF

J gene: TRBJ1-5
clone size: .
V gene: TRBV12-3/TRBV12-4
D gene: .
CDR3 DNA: TGTGCCAGCAGTAATCAAGATAGCAATCAGCCCCAGCATTTT
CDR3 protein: CASSNQDSNQPQHF

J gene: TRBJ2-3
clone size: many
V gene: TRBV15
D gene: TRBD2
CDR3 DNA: TGTGCCACCAGCAGGACTAGCGGGGGGGCAGATACGCAGTATTTT
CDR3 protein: CATSRTSGGADTQYF

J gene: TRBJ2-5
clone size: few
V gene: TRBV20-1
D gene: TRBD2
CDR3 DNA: TGCAGTGCTAGAGTTAGCGGGAGGAAAGAGACCCAGTACTTC
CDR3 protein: CSARVSGRKETQYF

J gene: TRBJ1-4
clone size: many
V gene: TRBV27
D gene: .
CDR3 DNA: TGTGCCAGCAGTCCAGGGGAGGCTGAAAAACTGTTTTTT
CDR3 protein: CASSPGEAEKLFF

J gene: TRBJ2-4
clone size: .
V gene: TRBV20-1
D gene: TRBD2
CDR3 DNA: TGCAGTGCCCCAAGGACGGGGGGGAATCACATTCAGTACTTC
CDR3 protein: CSAPRTGGNHIQYF

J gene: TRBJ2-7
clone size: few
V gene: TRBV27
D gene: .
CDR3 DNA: TGTGCCAGCGGGATCACCTCCCTCGGCGCCTACGAGCAGTACTTC
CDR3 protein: CASGITSLGAYEQYF

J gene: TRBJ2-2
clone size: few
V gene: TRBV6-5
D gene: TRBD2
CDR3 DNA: TGTGCCAGCAGTTACTCGAAGGCTAGCGGGAACACCGGGGAGCTGTTTTTT
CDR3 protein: CASSYSKASGNTGELFF

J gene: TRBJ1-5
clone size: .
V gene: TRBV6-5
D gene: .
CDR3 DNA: TGTGCCAGCAGTCCCGACCCGGACACGATAAATCAGCCCCAGCATTTT
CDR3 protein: CASSPDPDTINQPQHF

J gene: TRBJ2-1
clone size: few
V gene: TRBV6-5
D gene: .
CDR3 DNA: TGTGCCAGCGGGGGGAGGTACTACAATGAGCAGTTCTTC
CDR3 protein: CASGGRYYNEQFF

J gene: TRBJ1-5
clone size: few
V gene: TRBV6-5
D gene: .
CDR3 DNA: TGTGCCAGGATTATTCGACAACCCCAGCATTTT
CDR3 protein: CARIIRQPQHF

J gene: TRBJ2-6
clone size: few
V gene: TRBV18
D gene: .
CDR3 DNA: TGTGCCAGCTCACCAATTCAAGTCTCTGGGGCCAACGTCCTGACTTTC
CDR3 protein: CASSPIQVSGANVLTF

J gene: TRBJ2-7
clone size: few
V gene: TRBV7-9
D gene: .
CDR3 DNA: TGTGCCAGCAGCTTAGCGGTGTCCGCCGGAAGGAGCTCCTACGAGCAGTACTTC
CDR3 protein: CASSLAVSAGRSSYEQYF

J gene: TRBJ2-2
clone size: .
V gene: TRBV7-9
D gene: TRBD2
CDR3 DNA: TGTGCCAGCAGCTCCACCTGGTCTAGCGGGGGCCTAAACACCGGGGAGCTGTTTTTT
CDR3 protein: CASSSTWSSGGLNTGELFF

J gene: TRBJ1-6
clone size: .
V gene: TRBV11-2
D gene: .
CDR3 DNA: TGTGCCAGCAGCTCAGGAGGACAGAGCTCCTATAATTCACCCCTCCACTTT
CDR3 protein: CASSSGGQSSYNSPLHF

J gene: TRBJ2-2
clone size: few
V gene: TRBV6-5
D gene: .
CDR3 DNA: TGTGCCAGCACCTATCAGGGGCTTACATACACCGGGGAGCTGTTTTTT
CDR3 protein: CASTYQGLTYTGELFF

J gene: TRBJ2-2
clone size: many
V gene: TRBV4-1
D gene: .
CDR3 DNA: TGCGCCAGCAGCCAAGCGGTGGTTCCTAGTGTAGCCGGGGAGCTGTTTTTT
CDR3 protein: CASSQAVVPSVAGELFF

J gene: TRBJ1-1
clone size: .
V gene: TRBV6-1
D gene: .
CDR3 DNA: TGTGCCAGCAGCGGTACAGGGTCTCGTCTGGAAGCTTTCTTT
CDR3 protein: CASSGTGSRLEAFF

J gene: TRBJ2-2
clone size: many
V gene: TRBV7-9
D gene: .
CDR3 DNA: TGTGCCAGCAGCCTGCCCAGGAACACCGGGGAGCTGTTTTTT
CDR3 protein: CASSLPRNTGELFF

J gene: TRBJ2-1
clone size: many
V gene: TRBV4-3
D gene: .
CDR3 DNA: TGCGCCAGTAGAAAGCCGGGGCACAATGAGCAGTTCTTC
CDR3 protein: CASRKPGHNEQFF

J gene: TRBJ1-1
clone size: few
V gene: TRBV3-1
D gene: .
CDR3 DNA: TGTGCCAGCAGCCCCGTCGGCGGGAACACTGAAGCTTTCTTT
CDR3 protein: CASSPVGGNTEAFF

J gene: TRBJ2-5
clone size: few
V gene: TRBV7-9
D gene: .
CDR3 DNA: TGTGCCAGCAGCCCTCCGTCAGGTCGCCAAGAGACCCAGTACTTC
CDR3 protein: CASSPPSGRQETQYF

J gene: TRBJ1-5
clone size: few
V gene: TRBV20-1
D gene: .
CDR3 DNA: TGCAGTGCCCCCGCCCCGACAGATCGCAATCAGCCCCAGCATTTT
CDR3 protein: CSAPAPTDRNQPQHF

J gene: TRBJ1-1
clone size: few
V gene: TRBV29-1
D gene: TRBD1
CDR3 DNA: TGCAGCGTCGAAGAGCGCAGGGGGGGGATAGGGGCTTTCTTT
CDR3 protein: CSVEERRGGIGAFF

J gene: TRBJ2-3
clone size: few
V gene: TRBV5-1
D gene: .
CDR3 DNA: TGCGCCAGCAGCGGGCGGGGTCTAGAAGATACGCAGTATTTT
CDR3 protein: CASSGRGLEDTQYF

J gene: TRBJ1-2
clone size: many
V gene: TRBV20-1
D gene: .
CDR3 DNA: TGCAGTGCTAGACGGGGGGCGTTTGGCTACACCTTC
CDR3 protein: CSARRGAFGYTF

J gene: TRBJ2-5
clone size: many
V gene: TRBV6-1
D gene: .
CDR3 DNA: TGTGCCAGCAGTTTATCGGGGGCGGGGGAGACCCAGTACTTC
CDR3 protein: CASSLSGAGETQYF

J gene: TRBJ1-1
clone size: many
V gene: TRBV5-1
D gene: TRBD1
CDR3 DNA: TGCGCCAGCAGCTTATCCCCAGGGGGATCAAGCGAAGCTTTCTTT
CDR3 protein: CASSLSPGGSSEAFF

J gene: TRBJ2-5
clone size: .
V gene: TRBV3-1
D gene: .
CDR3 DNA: TGTGCCAGCAGCCAAGAGGGGGCGGATGTGACCCAGTACTTC
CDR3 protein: CASSQEGADVTQYF

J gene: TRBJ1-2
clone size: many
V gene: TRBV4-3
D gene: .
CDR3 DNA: TGCGCCAGCACCCGGCAGGCAGGGGACTCCTATGGCTACACCTTC
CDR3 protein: CASTRQAGDSYGYTF

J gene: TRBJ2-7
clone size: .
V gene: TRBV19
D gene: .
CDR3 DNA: TGTGCCAGCCAAGGAGGGGGCATTCCCTACGAGCAGTACTTC
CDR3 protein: CASQGGGIPYEQYF

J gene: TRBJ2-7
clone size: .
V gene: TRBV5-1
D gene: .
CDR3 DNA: TGCGCCAGCAGCTCCTCCTTAACTAGCCGGGTGGGAGGTATCTACGAGCAGTACTTC
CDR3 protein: CASSSSLTSRVGGIYEQYF

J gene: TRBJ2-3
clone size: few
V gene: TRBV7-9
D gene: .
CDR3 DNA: TGTGCCAGCAGTACCAGGGTGGCAGATACGCAGTATTTT
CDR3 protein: CASSTRVADTQYF

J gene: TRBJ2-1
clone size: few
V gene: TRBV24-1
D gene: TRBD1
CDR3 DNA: TGTGCCACCAGTGATCGGTACCGGGACAGGGAAAGATATGAGCAGTTCTTC
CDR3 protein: CATSDRYRDRERYEQFF

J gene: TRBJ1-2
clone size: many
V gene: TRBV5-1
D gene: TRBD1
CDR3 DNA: TGCGCCAGCAGCTTGGCCGCCGGGACAGGCCCAGGGGGCTACACCTTC
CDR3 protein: CASSLAAGTGPGGYTF

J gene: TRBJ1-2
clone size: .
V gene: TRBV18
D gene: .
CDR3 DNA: TGTGCCAGCTCACCATTCAGGGATTGGACCAGCTACACCTTC
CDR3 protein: CASSPFRDWTSYTF

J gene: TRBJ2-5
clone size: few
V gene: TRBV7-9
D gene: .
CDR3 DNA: TGTGCCAGCAGCAACCTCCCATCGGGGTACCAAGAGACCCAGTACTTC
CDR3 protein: CASSNLPSGYQETQYF

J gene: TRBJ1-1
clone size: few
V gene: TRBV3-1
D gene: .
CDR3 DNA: TGTGCCAGCAGCCAAAGGACACAGAACACTGAAGCTTTCTTT
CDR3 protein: CASSQRTQNTEAFF

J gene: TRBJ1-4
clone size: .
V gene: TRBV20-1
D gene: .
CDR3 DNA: TGCAGTGCTAGTCAAGGGGACGGTGAAAAACTGTTTTTT
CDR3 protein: CSASQGDGEKLFF

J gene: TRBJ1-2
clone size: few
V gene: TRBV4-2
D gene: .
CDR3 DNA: TGTGCCAGCAGCCAAGATGGGGGGACTAGGGGAAACCTATATGGCTACACCTTC
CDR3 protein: CASSQDGGTRGNLYGYTF

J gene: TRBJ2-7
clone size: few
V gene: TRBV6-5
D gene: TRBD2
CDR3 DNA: TGTGCCAGCAGGGCCGGTGCTAGCGGGTTCTACGAGCAGTACTTC
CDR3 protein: CASRAGASGFYEQYF

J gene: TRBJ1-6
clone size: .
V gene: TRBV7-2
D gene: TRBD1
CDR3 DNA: TGTGCCAGCAGCCTCCGCACAGGGGGCTATTCACCCCTCCACTTT
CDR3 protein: CASSLRTGGYSPLHF

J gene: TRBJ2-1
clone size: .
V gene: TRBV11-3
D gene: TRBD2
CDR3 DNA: TGTGCCAGAAGCTCCTCGGGGGGGCCTCTGTTCTTC
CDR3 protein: CARSSSGGPLFF

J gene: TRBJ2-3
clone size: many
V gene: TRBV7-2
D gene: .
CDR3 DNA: TGTGCCAGCAGCTCCCGGGCCCCAGCAAAGTATTTT
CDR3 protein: CASSSRAPAKYF

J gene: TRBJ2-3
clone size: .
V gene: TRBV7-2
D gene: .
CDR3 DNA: TGTGCCAGCAGCAAGAGCACAGATACGCAGTATTTT
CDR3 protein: CASSKSTDTQYF

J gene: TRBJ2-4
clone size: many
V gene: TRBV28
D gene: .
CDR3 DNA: TGTGCCAGCAGTTTAAAGGGAAACATTCAGTACTTC
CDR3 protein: CASSLKGNIQYF